This T cell receptor (beta chain) was captured in a study of cytomegalovirus exposure and HLA in healthy donors (dated by TCRdb to about 2017). About the study as a whole: According to an earlier analysis of 587 of the donors, roughly 180 million T cells yielded 117 million unique TCR beta sequences and approximately 300 Gb of sequence data. An early release covering roughly 640 HLA-typed donors comprised approximately 300 gigabases of sequencing data and 65 million to 100 million unique TCR sequences. Of the roughly 410 genotyped donors, 75% to 85% were placed in the genetic ancestry cluster associated with self-reported Caucasian donors. The study aimed to test whether signatures of past pathogen exposure could be identified by cataloging public T cell receptors. Using immunosequencing, the study profiled T cell repertoires from 640 or so subjects and related those repertoires to cytomegalovirus serostatus. In addition to the first cohort of around 670 subjects, a separate validation cohort of around 110 different subjects was used. The study combined high-throughput TCR immunosequencing, statistical association of individual TCRs with disease status, and machine learning to predict cytomegalovirus infection status. A later analysis re-analyzed previously published TCR beta repertoires from 550 to 700 donors and added high-resolution HLA genotyping to study TCR occurrence patterns. Rather than using new phenotypic data, the later analysis identified candidate immune exposures from TCR beta sequences and from how often those sequences occurred across donors. An earlier analysis of several hundred of the donors applied high-throughput TCR beta sequencing to assess whether each TCR beta V gene segment acted as functional or pseudogenic. Donor age, sex, ethnicity and CMV serostatus were collected together with the repertoire data. Genome-wide SNP genotypes for about 55% of the roughly 670 donors were used in a later genetic analysis, which treated that subset as a discovery cohort. All discovery cohort repertoires had been generated using a single sequencing platform. HLA typing covered class I and class II loci at four-digit resolution. The number of typed donors differed by locus: about 620-630 for A, B, C, DRB1 and DQB1; roughly 510 for DQA1; approximately 600 for DPA1; and some 430 for DPB1. Roughly 5 DR-DQ haplotypes were handled as single units for association and clustering, since linkage in the cohort was strong. On average, about 240,000 unique TCR beta nucleotide sequences were sequenced per donor among some 420 genotyped donors of the cohort, with roughly 19% of those sequences being non-productive. General study outcomes and caveats: Compared with the approximately 720-donor mean, donors in an Asian-associated ancestry cluster had fewer N-insertions in productive TCRs, according to a later genetic analysis. When HLA alleles, especially DR and DQ, strongly co-occurred, attributing TCR associations to individual alleles was difficult. Cytomegalovirus status was reported to be diagnosed by the classifier with high specificity and sensitivity in both the original and validation cohorts. Only TCR beta chains were sequenced in this cohort, and the absence of alpha or paired-chain data limited detectable features. Across donors, most TCR sequences were observed very rarely, whereas some public TCRs were present in many individuals. Sequencing depth was assumed to be roughly uniform across donors in the presence/absence analyses, though that assumption may not hold. A few of the identified cytomegalovirus-associated TCR beta chains were confirmed in vitro to be specific for cytomegalovirus antigens. V-gene and J-gene trimming of TCR beta chains was associated with a missense DCLRE1C variant in a later genetic analysis, and the association was replicated in an independent cohort. Correlated functional status among segregating V segments might reflect linkage disequilibrium, but an unknown experimental factor could not be ruled out. In a later analysis, the rate of TCR association differed among HLA loci, with DRB1 alleles having the most associated TCRs and HLA-C alleles having the fewest. A later analysis reported that several top co-occurrence clusters appeared linked to parvovirus B19, influenza, CMV and Epstein-Barr virus. According to a later analysis, most CMV-associated TCR beta chains appeared to be HLA-restricted, and the HLA associations seemed to be driven largely by CMV exposure. The study gave a list of about 150 TCR beta chains associated with cytomegalovirus. At a false discovery rate of 0.05, a later analysis linked some 17,000 TCR beta sequences to specific HLA alleles. A further reported finding was that TCR beta sequences accurately predicted the HLA-A and HLA-B alleles for most subjects in the first cohort. Because HLA typing was missing for some donors at each locus, association tests included only the typed subset. According to the authors, the approach could potentially be generalized to other disease states and immunological phenotypes. CMV serostatus was the only immune exposure information available for the cohort. A cluster of highly shared sequence variants was judged likely to be a technical artifact of the sequencing pipeline. The earlier analysis of approximately 540 of the donors excluded about 16 rarely observed V segments, including chromosome 9 orphons, because counts were too low. The 87-base-pair reads could not distinguish some IMGT-functional V segments, including TRBV6-2 and TRBV6-3, so those segments were excluded. In a later analysis, HLA-associated TCR beta chains showed more clonal expansion and lower generation probabilities than non-associated chains that were equally common. An earlier analysis of approximately 600 of the donors showed that most TCR beta V segments appeared in productive rearrangements either about 87% or about 30% of the time, which broadly matched IMGT annotations.

Receptor libraries were prepared by the immunoSEQ multiplex PCR assay. For the multiplex PCR, a mixture combining 60 forward primers for TCR Vbeta segments and 13 reverse primers for TCR Jbeta segments was used. The CDR3 region of rearranged TCR beta genes was amplified from genomic DNA with a multiplex PCR assay. Amplified TCR beta libraries were sequenced as 87-base-pair reads on the Illumina HiSeq System. The original pipeline was this. A later analysis tallied about 77 million unique TCR beta chains across the 666 repertoires, and some 12 million of those chains were shared by two or more donors. Raw reads were error-corrected and collapsed into unique sequences by a nearest-neighbor algorithm in which closely related sequences were merged to remove PCR and sequencing errors. Alignment of CDR3 sequences to IMGT reference sequences was used to assign V, D and J gene segments. Each retained sequence needed at least a six-nucleotide match to both a V gene segment and a J gene segment. A rearrangement counted as productive if the CDR3 had no stop codons and remained in frame with V and J, and every other rearrangement counted as non-productive. Following IMGT convention, CDR3 was defined as the stretch from the second conserved V-encoded cysteine up to the conserved J-encoded phenylalanine. In an earlier analysis of 550 to 650 of the donors, sequences lacking an unambiguous match to a single V gene segment were excluded. An earlier analysis of a few hundred of the donors classified V segments as functional when productive rearrangements were above 56.7% and as segregating when the standard deviation between donors was above 5%. A statistical classification framework was built for diagnosing cytomegalovirus status from the catalog of TCR beta chain sequences. V and J gene assignment, in a later analysis, came from comparing TCR nucleotide sequences with IMGT/GENE-DB human TR gene sequences. A later analysis assigned CDR3 sequences and most-parsimonious VDJ recombination scenarios with the TCRdist pipeline. In a later analysis, each TCR beta chain was defined by its CDR3 amino acid sequence together with its V-gene family, and reads without a unique V-gene family were excluded. In a later analysis, around 600 highly shared, low-generation-probability nucleotide sequences were removed to address suspected cross-contamination and a sequencing artifact. A later analysis calculated a clonal expansion index for each public chain from normalized within-repertoire ranks of inferred template counts. In a later analysis, generation probabilities were computed with a VDJ recombination model fitted to out-of-frame rearrangements, and the resulting probabilities were checked against IGoR. In a later analysis, TCR-TCR, TCR-HLA and TCR-CMV co-occurrence was scored with hypergeometric tests, and a repertoire-size bias correction was applied to TCR pairs. False discovery rates were estimated in a later analysis by permuting HLA or CMV assignments 20 times. A later analysis grouped co-occurring TCRs with DBSCAN, adding TCRdist sequence similarity when clustering within HLA-allele-positive subsets. For co-occurrence clustering, repertoires with fewer than 30,000 or more than 120,000 public chains were excluded, along with roughly 5 repertoires with anomalous nucleotide sharing. The clones in this table, taken by TCRdb from immuneACCESS, are in-frame only. Not every clone is retained; where verified, under half of the shortfall comes from an unresolved V gene, and the cause of the rest is unknown. The D gene and trimming were derived from the DNA, and the V and J assignments and clone size from that table. This sample's table contains about 190,000 clones. The ten largest clones take up around 6% of the sample.

On this clone: The antigen it binds to is not known.

The germline ends are 11 bases apart after V is trimmed by 1 base and J by 1 base. The CDR3 measures 15 amino acids from cysteine to phenylalanine. CDR3 DNA only is kept here, 45 bases in frame from base 1. Looking up the germline V gene yields CDR1 SGDLS and CDR2 YYNGEE. The cohort comprised fewer than 750 healthy bone marrow donors. Cohort members were all nominally healthy when sampled, although unrecorded immune exposures were likely present. The donor was CMV seronegative and belonged to the group of 350 to 400 seronegative cohort members. Every donor gave a peripheral blood sample, and the peripheral blood mononuclear cells from that sample were used for TCR beta sequencing. The Qiagen DNeasy Blood Extraction Kit was used to extract genomic DNA from the blood cell samples.

The sequence derives from a man aged 25 to 45 in good health and CMV-seronegative. The sample consisted of PBMCs. The chain is assembled from TRBV9 and TRBJ1-2; tentative D gene TRBD1, with 5 bases matching. The DNA sequence reads TGTGCCAGCAGCGTATCAGGAGGGGATAACTATGGCTACACCTTC. This is translated as CASSVSGGDNYGYTF. This CDR3, with the reference TRBV9 and TRBJ1-2 proteins standing in past its ends, gives the full variable domain DSGVTQTPKHLITATGQRVTLRCSPRSGDLSVYWYQQSLDQGLQFLIQYYNGEERAKGNILERFSAQQFPDLHSELNLSSLELGDSALYFCASSVSGGDNYGYTFGSGTRLTVV.